The rows below give T cell receptor beta chains drawn from one sample of a study of shared clonotypes between healthy human individuals. Generated by immunoSEQ multiplex PCR, the TCRdb table keeps only in-frame clones and is missing some. The sample lists about 2.1 million clones, roughly 91% occurring once. The source material was naive CD8+ T cells from PBMCs. These receptors all stem from a man aged 18 to 29 in good health. Some clones in this sample may be carry-over from other donors' samples. The CDR3 runs from the conserved cysteine through the conserved F or W. D genes are given only for firm matches. Clone size is given for some rows only: seen once, a few or many times, or a class if the clone is expanded.

CDR3,DNA,J,D,size,V
CASRDAGPLPPLHF,TGTGCCAGCAGAGATGCGGGACCTCTCCCACCCCTCCACTTT,TRBJ1-6,-,-,TRBV6-1
CASSLLVGRLEQYF,TGTGCCAGCAGTTTATTAGTTGGGAGGCTCGAGCAGTACTTC,TRBJ2-7,-,-,TRBV27
CASSPLTSGTSYEQYF,TGCGCCAGCAGCCCACTCACTAGCGGAACTTCCTACGAGCAGTACTTC,TRBJ2-7,TRBD2,-,TRBV4-1
CASSSVDRDQGEQYF,TGTGCCAGCAGTTCCGTGGACAGGGATCAGGGCGAGCAGTACTTC,TRBJ2-7,TRBD1,-,TRBV28
CASLQTSGRAYEQYF,TGTGCCAGCCTGCAAACTAGCGGGAGGGCCTACGAGCAGTACTTC,TRBJ2-7,TRBD2,-,TRBV2
CASNDPGGALFHNEQFF,TGTGCCAGCAACGACCCGGGGGGGGCATTATTTCACAATGAGCAGTTCTTC,TRBJ2-1,TRBD2,-,TRBV7-2
CASSRRVGSYNEQFF,TGTGCCAGCAGCCGGAGGGTGGGCTCCTACAATGAGCAGTTCTTC,TRBJ2-1,-,-,TRBV7-9
CASRLTGGGEQYF,TGTGCCAGCAGGCTGACAGGTGGGGGGGAGCAGTACTTC,TRBJ2-7,-,-,TRBV27
CASSGGRFPTYNEQFF,TGTGCCAGCAGCGGTGGTCGGTTTCCGACCTACAATGAGCAGTTCTTC,TRBJ2-1,-,-,TRBV9
CASSQTSGSSYEQYF,TGCGCCAGCAGCCAAACTAGCGGCTCCTCCTACGAGCAGTACTTC,TRBJ2-7,TRBD2,-,TRBV5-1
CASSLGWGPGNTQYF,TGTGCCAGCAGCTTGGGTTGGGGGCCGGGGAATACGCAGTATTTT,TRBJ2-3,-,-,TRBV5-4
CATHLGYEQFF,TGTGCCACCCACCTTGGGTATGAGCAGTTCTTC,TRBJ2-1,-,-,TRBV27
CSVEKDGTQYF,TGCAGCGTTGAAAAGGACGGTACGCAGTATTTT,TRBJ2-3,-,-,TRBV29-1
CASSFATGTYEQYF,TGCGCCAGCAGCTTCGCGACAGGGACGTACGAGCAGTACTTC,TRBJ2-7,TRBD1,-,TRBV5-1
CASSFTSGRSDTQYF,TGCGCCAGCAGCTTTACTAGCGGGAGATCAGATACGCAGTATTTT,TRBJ2-3,TRBD2,-,TRBV5-1
CASSPRRGGKNIQYF,TGTGCCAGCAGTCCCAGGCGGGGGGGCAAAAACATTCAGTACTTC,TRBJ2-4,TRBD2,-,TRBV28
CASSLQWVKHQPQHF,TGTGCCAGCAGTTTACAGTGGGTCAAACATCAGCCCCAGCATTTT,TRBJ1-5,-,-,TRBV28
CASSLTVLSEPRGEQFF,TGTGCCAGCAGCTTGACAGTCCTTAGCGAGCCGCGCGGGGAGCAGTTCTTC,TRBJ2-1,-,-,TRBV7-9
CASSYSDRSSSYEQYF,TGTGCCAGCAGTTACTCGGACAGGTCAAGCTCCTACGAGCAGTACTTC,TRBJ2-7,TRBD1,-,TRBV6-6
CASSPTGWDEKLFF,TGTGCCAGCAGCCCGACGGGGTGGGATGAAAAACTGTTTTTT,TRBJ1-4,-,-,TRBV13
CASAPRGGMNTEAFF,TGTGCCAGCGCTCCTAGGGGAGGGATGAACACTGAAGCTTTCTTT,TRBJ1-1,-,-,TRBV9
CASSQAGLREAFF,TGTGCCAGCAGCCAAGCAGGGCTCCGGGAAGCTTTCTTT,TRBJ1-1,-,few,TRBV4-2
CASSGGPSGSNEQFF,TGTGCCAGCAGCGGCGGGCCCAGTGGGTCCAATGAGCAGTTCTTC,TRBJ2-1,-,-,TRBV9
CSVVETSSGKSETQYF,TGCAGCGTCGTTGAGACCTCCTCGGGCAAGTCGGAGACCCAGTACTTC,TRBJ2-5,-,-,TRBV29-1
CASSLRQGGRETQYF,TGTGCCAGCAGCTTGCGACAGGGTGGGAGAGAGACCCAGTACTTC,TRBJ2-5,TRBD1,-,TRBV13
CASSPSEVDTQYF,TGCGCCAGCAGCCCCTCGGAAGTCGATACGCAGTATTTT,TRBJ2-3,-,-,TRBV5-1
CASSSRYGAEGETQYF,TGTGCCAGCAGCTCCCGTTATGGAGCGGAGGGGGAGACCCAGTACTTC,TRBJ2-5,-,-,TRBV11-2
CASSMTGANQPQHF,TGTGCCAGCAGTATGACAGGAGCCAATCAGCCCCAGCATTTT,TRBJ1-5,-,-,TRBV2